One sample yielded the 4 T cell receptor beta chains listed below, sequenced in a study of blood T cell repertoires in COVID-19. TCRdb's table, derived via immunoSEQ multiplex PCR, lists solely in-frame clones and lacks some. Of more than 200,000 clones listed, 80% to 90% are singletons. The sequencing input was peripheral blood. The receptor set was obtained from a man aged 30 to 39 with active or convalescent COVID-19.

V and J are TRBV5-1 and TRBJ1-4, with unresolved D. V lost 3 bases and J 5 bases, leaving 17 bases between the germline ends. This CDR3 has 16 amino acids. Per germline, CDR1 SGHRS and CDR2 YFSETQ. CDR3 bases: TGCGCCAGCAGCTCACAGACAAGTAGCGGAAATGAAAAACTGTTTTTT. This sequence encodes CASSSQTSSGNEKLFF.

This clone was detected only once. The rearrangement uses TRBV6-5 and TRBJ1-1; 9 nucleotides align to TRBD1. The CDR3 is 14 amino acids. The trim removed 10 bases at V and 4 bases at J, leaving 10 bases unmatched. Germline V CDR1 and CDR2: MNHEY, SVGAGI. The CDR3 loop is CATNRGLGSTEAFF. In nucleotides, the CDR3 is TGTGCCACAAACAGGGGGCTAGGGAGCACTGAAGCTTTCTTT.

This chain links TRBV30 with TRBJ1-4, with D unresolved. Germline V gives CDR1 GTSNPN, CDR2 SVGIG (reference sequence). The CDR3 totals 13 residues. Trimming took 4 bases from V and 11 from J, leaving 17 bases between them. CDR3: CAWTAPGSRKLFF. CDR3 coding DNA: TGTGCCTGGACCGCCCCCGGGAGTAGGAAACTGTTTTTT.

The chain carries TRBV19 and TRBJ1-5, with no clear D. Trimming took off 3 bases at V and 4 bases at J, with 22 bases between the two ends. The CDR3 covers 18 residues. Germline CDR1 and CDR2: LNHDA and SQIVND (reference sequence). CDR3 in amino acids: CASSINDVVRLINQPQHF. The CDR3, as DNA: TGTGCCAGTAGTATTAACGATGTGGTGAGACTGATTAATCAGCCCCAGCATTTT.